This T cell receptor beta chain was profiled in a study of blood T cell repertoires in COVID-19. Looking at the study overall: COVID-19 samples collected from the United States, Italy and Spain covered acute and convalescent phases. From T cells, B-cell-depleted T cells, or PBMCs came the material, which was cDNA or gDNA.

Participants came from about 24 US areas, aged roughly 18 to 89 years. Which cohort a participant joined came from the clinical history participants gave. This clone has a handful of counts. Germline loops: CDR1 LGHDT, CDR2 YNNKEL (reference sequence). The ends lost 9 bases at V and 6 bases at J; junction bases unmatched: 4. CDR3 length: 12 residues. The method was immunoSEQ multiplex PCR; TCRdb's version includes in-frame clones alone and lacks a portion of them. This sample has about 200,000 clones, with more than 75% found just once. The clonotype was recovered from a man aged 40-49 years with acute COVID-19. The V and J genes are TRBV3-1 (or the pseudogene TRBV3-2) and TRBJ2-2; TRBD2 aligns across 7 bases. The sequenced material came from PBMCs or T cells enriched from blood (not recorded which). This CDR3 is CASGAGPGELFF. The DNA of the CDR3 is TGTGCCAGTGGAGCGGGACCCGGGGAGCTGTTTTTT.